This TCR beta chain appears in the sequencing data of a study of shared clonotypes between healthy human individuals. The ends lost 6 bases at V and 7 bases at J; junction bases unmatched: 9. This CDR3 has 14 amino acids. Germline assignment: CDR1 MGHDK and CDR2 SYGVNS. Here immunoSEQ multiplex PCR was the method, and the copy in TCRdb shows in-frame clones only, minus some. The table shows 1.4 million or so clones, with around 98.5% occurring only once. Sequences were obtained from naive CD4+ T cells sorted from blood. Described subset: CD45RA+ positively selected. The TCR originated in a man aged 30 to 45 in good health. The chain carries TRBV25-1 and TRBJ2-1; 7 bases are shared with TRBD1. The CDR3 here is CASRSTGLGNEQFF. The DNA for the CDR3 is TGTGCCAGCAGATCGACAGGGTTAGGGAATGAGCAGTTCTTC.